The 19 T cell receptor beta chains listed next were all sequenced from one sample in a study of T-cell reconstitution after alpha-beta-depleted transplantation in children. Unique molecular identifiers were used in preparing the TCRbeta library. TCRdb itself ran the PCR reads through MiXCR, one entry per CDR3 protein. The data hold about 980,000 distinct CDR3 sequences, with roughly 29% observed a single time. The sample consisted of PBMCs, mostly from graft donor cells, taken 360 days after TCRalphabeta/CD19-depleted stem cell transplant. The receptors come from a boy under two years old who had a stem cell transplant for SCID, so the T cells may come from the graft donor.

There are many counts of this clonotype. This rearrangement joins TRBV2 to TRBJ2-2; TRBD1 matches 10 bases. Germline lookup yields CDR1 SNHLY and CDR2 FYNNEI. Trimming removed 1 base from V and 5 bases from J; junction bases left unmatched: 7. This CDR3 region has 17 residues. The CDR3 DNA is TGTGCCAGCAGTGAAGGGGGGACAGGGGAACGGACCGGGGAGCTGTTTTTT. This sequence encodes CASSEGGTGERTGELFF. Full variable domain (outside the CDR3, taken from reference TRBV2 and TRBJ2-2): EPEVTQTPSHQVTQMGQEVILRCVPISNHLYFYWYRQILGQKVEFLVSFYNNEISEKSEIFDDQFSVERPDGSNFTLKIRSTKLEDSAMYFCASSEGGTGERTGELFFGEGSRLTVL.

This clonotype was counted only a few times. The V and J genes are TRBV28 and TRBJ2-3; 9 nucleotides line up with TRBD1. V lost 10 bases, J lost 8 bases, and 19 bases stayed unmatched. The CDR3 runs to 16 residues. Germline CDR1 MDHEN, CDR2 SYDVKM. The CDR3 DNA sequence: TGTGCCACCGCCCCCCCGGGACAGGGATTTGCGGGTACGCAGTATTTT. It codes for CATAPPGQGFAGTQYF.

CDR3 DNA sequence: TGCGCCAGCAGCTCAGCGGGGGGCTACGTCGAGCAGTACTTC. This gives the protein CASSSAGGYVEQYF. The chain recombines TRBV5-1 with TRBJ2-7, with 9 bases fitting TRBD2. The CDR3 has 14 amino acids. J was trimmed by 6 bases and V by 3 bases; bases with no gene match: 7. In germline, CDR1 is SGHRS, CDR2 YFSETQ.

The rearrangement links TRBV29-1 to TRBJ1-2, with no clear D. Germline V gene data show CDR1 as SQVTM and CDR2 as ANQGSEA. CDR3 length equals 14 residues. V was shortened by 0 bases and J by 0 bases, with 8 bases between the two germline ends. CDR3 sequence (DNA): TGCAGCGTTGAAGATCGCCGGCCTAACTATGGCTACACCTTC. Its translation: CSVEDRRPNYGYTF. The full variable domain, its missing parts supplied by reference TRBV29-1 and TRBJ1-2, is SAVISQKPSRDICQRGTSLTIQCQVDSQVTMMFWYRQQPGQSLTLIATANQGSEATYESGFVIDKFPISRPNLTFSTLTVSNMSPEDSSIYLCSVEDRRPNYGYTFGSGTRLTVV.

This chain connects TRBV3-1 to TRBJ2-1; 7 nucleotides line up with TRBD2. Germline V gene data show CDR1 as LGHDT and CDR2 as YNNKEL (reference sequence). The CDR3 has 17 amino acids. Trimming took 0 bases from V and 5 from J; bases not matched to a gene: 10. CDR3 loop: CASSQEWASGADNEQFF. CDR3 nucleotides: TGTGCCAGCAGCCAAGAGTGGGCAAGCGGGGCAGACAATGAGCAGTTCTTC.

The CDR3, as DNA: TGTGCCACCAGTGATCCCCGTGTGAACGAGCAGTACTTC. This gives the protein CATSDPRVNEQYF. The chain carries TRBV24-1 and TRBJ2-7; D is ambiguous. Between the trimmed V and J ends, which lost 3 bases and 5 bases, there was a span of 10 bases. CDR1 is KGHDR and CDR2 is SFDVKD in the germline V gene. The CDR3 covers 13 residues.

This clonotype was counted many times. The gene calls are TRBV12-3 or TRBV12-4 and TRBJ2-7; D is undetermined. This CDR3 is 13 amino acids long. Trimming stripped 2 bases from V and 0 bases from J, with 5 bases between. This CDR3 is CASSLKGSYEQYF. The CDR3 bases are TGTGCCAGCAGTTTAAAAGGCTCCTACGAGCAGTACTTC.

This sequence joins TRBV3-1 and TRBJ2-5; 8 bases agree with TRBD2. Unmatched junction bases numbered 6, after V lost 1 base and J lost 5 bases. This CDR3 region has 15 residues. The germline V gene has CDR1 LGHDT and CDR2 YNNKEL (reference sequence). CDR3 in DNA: TGTGCCAGCAGCCAAGCCGGGACTAGTTGGGAGACCCAGTACTTC. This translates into CASSQAGTSWETQYF.

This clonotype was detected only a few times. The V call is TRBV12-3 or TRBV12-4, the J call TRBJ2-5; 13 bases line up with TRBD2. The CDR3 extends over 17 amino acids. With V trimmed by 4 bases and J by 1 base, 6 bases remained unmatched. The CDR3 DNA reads TGTGCCAGCAGTTCCAGGACTAGCGGGGGCTCCCAAGAGACCCAGTACTTC. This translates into CASSSRTSGGSQETQYF.

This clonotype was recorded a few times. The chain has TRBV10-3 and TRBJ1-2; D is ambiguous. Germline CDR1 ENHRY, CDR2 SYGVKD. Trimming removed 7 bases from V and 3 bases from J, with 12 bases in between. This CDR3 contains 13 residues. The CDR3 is CAITADWDYGYTF. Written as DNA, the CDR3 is TGTGCCATCACCGCGGACTGGGACTATGGCTACACCTTC.

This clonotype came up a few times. The CDR3 nucleotides read TGTGCCAGCAGCACTAGAACGACAGGGTCGGTTGCAGACGAGCAGTACTTC. Translation: CASSTRTTGSVADEQYF. The chain recombines TRBV5-5 with TRBJ2-7; 7 bases fit TRBD1. J lost 5 bases, V lost 4 bases, and 18 bases had no gene match. In germline, CDR1 is SGHKS, CDR2 YYEKEE (reference sequence). This CDR3 spans 17 amino acids.

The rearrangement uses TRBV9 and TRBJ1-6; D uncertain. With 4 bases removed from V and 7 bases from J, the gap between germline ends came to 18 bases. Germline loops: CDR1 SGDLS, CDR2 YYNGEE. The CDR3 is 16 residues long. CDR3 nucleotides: TGTGCCAGCAGCCCTCGTGGGTATCGTGGGAATTCACCCCTCCACTTT. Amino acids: CASSPRGYRGNSPLHF. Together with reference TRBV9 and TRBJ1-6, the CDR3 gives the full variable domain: DSGVTQTPKHLITATGQRVTLRCSPRSGDLSVYWYQQSLDQGLQFLIQYYNGEERAKGNILERFSAQQFPDLHSELNLSSLELGDSALYFCASSPRGYRGNSPLHFGNGTRLTVT.

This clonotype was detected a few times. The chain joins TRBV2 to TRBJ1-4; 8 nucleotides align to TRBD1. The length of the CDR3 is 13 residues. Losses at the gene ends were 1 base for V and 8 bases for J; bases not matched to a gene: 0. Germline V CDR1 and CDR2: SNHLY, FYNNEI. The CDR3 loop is CASSEDRGEKLFF. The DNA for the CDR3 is TGTGCCAGCAGTGAAGACAGGGGGGAAAAACTGTTTTTT.

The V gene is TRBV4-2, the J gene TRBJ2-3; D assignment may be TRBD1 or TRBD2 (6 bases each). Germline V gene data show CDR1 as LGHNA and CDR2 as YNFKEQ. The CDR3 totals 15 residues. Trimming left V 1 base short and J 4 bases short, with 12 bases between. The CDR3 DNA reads TGTGCCAGCAGCCAAGTCGGGGGCTTCCCAGATACGCAGTATTTT. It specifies CASSQVGGFPDTQYF.

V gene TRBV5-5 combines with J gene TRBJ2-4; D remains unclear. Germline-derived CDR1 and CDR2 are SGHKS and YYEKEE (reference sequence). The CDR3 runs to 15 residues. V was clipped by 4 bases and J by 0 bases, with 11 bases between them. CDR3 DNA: TGTGCCAGCAGCCTACTACCTTTAGCCAAAAACATTCAGTACTTC. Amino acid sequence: CASSLLPLAKNIQYF.

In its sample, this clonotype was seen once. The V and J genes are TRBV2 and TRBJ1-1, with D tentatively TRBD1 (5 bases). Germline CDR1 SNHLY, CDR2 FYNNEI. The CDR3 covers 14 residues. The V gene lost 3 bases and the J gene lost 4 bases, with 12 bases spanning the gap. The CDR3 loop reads CASSDYEGVTEAFF. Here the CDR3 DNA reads TGTGCCAGCAGTGATTACGAAGGGGTCACTGAAGCTTTCTTT.

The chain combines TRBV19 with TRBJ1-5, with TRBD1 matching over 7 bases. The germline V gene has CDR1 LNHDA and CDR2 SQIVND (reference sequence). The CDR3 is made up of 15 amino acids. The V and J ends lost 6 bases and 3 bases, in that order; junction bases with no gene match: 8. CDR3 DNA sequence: TGTGCCAGTAGGTCAGGGGGAGGCGACAATCAGCCCCAGCATTTT. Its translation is CASRSGGGDNQPQHF.

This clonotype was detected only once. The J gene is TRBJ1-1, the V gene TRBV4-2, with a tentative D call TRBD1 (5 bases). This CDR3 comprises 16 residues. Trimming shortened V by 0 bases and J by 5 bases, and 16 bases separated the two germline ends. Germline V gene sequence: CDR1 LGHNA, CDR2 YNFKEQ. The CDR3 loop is CASSQDSAGRGTEAFF. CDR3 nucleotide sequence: TGTGCCAGCAGCCAAGATTCGGCGGGGCGAGGGACTGAAGCTTTCTTT.

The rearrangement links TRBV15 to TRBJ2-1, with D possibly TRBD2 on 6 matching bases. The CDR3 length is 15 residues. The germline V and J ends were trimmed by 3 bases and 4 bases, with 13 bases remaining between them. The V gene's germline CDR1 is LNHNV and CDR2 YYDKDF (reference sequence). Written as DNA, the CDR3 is TGTGCCACCAGCAGCCCGGGACTTGGGTACAATGAGCAGTTCTTC. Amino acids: CATSSPGLGYNEQFF.